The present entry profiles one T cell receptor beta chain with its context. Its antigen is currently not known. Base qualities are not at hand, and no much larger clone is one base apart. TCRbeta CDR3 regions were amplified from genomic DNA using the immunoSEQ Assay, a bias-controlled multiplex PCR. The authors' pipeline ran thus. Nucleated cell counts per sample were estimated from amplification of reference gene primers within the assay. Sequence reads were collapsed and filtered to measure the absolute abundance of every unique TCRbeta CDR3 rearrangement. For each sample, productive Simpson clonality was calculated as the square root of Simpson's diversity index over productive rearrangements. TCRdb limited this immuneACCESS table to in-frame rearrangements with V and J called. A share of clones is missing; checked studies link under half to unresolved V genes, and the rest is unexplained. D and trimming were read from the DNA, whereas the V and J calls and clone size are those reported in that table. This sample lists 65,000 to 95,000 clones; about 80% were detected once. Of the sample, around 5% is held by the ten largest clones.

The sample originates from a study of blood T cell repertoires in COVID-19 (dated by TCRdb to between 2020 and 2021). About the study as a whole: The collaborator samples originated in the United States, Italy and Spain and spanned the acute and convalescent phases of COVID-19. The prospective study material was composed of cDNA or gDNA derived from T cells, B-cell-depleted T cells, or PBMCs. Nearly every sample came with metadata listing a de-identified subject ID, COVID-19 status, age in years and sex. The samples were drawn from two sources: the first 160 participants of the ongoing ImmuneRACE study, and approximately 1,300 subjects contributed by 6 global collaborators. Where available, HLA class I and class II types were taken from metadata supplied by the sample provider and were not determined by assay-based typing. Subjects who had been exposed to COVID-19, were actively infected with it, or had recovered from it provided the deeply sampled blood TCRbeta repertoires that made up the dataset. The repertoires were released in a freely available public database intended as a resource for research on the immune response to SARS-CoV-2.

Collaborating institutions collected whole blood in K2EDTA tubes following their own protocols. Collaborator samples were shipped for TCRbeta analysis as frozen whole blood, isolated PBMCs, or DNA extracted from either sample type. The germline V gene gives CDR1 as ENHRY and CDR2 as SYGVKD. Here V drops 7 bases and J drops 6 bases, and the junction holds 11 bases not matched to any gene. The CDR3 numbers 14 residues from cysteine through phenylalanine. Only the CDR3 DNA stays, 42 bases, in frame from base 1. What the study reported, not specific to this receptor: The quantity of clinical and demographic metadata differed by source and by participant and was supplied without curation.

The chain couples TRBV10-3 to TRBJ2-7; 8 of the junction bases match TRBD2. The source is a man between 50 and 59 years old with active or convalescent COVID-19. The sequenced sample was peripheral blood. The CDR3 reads CAIKAGGAIAEQYF. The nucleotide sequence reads TGTGCCATCAAGGCGGGGGGCGCGATAGCCGAGCAGTACTTC.